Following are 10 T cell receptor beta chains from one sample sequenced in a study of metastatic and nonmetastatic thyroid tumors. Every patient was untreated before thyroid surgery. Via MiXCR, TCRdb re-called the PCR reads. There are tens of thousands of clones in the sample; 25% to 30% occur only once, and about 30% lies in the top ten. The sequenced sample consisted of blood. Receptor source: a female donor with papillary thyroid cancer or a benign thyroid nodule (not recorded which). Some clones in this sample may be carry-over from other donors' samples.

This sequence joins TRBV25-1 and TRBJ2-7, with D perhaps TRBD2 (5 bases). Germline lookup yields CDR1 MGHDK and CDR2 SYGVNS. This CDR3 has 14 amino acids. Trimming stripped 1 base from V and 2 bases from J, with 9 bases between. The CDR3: CASSEFGETYEQYF. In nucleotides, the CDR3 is TGTGCCAGCAGTGAATTCGGGGAGACCTACGAGCAGTACTTC.

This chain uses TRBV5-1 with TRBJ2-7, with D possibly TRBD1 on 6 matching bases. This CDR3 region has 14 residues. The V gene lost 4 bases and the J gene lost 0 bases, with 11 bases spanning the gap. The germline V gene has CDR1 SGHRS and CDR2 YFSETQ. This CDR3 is CASSSHRDSYEQYF. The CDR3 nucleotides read TGCGCCAGCAGCAGCCACAGGGACTCCTACGAGCAGTACTTC.

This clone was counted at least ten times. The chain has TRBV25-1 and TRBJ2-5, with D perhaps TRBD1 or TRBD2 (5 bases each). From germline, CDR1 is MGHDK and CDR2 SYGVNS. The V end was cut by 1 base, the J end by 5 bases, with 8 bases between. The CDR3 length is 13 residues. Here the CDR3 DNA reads TGTGCCAGCAGTGAATGGGGCGGGGAGACCCAGTACTTC. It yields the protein CASSEWGGETQYF.

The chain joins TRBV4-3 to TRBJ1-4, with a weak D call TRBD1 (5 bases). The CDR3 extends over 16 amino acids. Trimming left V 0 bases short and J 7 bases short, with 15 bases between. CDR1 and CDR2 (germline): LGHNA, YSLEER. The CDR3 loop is CASSQEGVGSREKLFF. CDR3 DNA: TGCGCCAGCAGCCAAGAGGGGGTGGGGTCGCGTGAAAAACTGTTTTTT.

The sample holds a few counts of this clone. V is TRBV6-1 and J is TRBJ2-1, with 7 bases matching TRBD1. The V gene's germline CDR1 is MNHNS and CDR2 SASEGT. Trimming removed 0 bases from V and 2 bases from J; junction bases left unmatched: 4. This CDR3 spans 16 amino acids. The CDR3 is CASSEATGATYNEQFF. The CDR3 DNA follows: TGTGCCAGCAGTGAAGCAACAGGGGCCACCTACAATGAGCAGTTCTTC.

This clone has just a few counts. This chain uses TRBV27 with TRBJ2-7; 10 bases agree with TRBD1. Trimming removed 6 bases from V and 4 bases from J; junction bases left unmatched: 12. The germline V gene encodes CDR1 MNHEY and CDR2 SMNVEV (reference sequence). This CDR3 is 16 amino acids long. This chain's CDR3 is CASREASGTGDYEQYF. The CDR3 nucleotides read TGTGCCAGCAGAGAAGCCTCCGGGACAGGGGATTACGAGCAGTACTTC.

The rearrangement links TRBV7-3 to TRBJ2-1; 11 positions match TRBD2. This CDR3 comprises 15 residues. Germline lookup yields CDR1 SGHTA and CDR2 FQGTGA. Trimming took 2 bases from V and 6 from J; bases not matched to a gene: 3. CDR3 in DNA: TGTGCCAGCAGCTTAGGGACTAGCGGAGCCAATGAGCAGTTCTTC. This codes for CASSLGTSGANEQFF.

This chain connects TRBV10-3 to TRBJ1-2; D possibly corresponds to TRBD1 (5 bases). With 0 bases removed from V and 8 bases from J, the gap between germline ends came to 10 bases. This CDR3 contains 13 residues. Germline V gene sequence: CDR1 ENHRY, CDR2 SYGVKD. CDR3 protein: CAISESQGMGYTF. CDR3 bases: TGTGCCATCAGTGAGTCGCAGGGTATGGGCTACACCTTC.

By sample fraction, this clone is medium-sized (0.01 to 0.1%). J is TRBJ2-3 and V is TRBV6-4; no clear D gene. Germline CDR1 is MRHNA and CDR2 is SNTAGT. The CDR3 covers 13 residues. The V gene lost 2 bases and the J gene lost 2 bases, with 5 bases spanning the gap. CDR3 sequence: CASSDLTTDTQYF. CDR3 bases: TGTGCCAGCAGTGACCTTACCACAGATACGCAGTATTTT.

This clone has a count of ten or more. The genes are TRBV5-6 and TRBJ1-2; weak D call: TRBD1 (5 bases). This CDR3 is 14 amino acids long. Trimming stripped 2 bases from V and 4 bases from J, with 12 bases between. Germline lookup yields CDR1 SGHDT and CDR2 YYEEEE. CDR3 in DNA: TGTGCCAGCAGCTTCGGGACCTACGCCTATGGCTACACCTTC. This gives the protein CASSFGTYAYGYTF.